This is a list of T cell receptor beta chains from one sample in a study of blood T cell repertoires in COVID-19. The assay was immunoSEQ multiplex PCR, and TCRdb's table has in-frame clones only and misses some. The sample contains around 300,000 clones, approximately 92% of which appear only once. The specimen was peripheral blood. These receptors were collected from a woman aged 25 to 39 with COVID-19, enrolled during active disease. Both conserved end residues are part of each CDR3. A D gene is named only where the DNA matches it firmly. Only part of the rows carry a size: once, few, many, or a class if the clone is expanded.

j_call clone_size d_call v_call cdr3_nt cdr3_aa
TRBJ2-7 NA NA TRBV4-1 TGCGCCAGCAGCCGGGGGGAGTCGAACGAGCAGTACTTC CASSRGESNEQYF
TRBJ2-1 NA TRBD2 TRBV4-1 TGCGCCAGCAGCCAAGAAGGCCCTAGCGGGAGTGGGTACAATGAGCAGTTCTTC CASSQEGPSGSGYNEQFF
TRBJ2-3 NA TRBD2 TRBV3-1/TRBV3-2 TGTGCCAGCAACGGGAGGGACGGGGCAGATACGCAGTATTTT CASNGRDGADTQYF
TRBJ2-1 NA TRBD2 TRBV5-1 TGCGCCAGCAGCTCGGTAGGGACTAGCGGCTCCTACAATGAGCAGTTCTTC CASSSVGTSGSYNEQFF
TRBJ1-1 few NA TRBV21-1 TGTGCCAGCCGCCGGTCGGGGACTGAAGCTTTCTTT CASRRSGTEAFF
TRBJ1-4 NA TRBD1 TRBV14 TGTGCCAGCAGCCATCTCCGGGACAGTAATGAAAAACTGTTTTTT CASSHLRDSNEKLFF
TRBJ2-7 NA NA TRBV6-1 TGTGCCAGCAGTGACACCCCCACAGGATCCCGTTACGAGCAGTACTTC CASSDTPTGSRYEQYF
TRBJ1-1 NA NA TRBV3-1/TRBV3-2 TGTGCCAGCAGCCAAGATCTTAACAGGTGGACTGAAGCTTTCTTT CASSQDLNRWTEAFF
TRBJ2-7 NA NA TRBV30 TGTGCCTGGGGTGGAGAGACAGGCAGAATTCGTCCGGTAAACGAGCAGTACTTC CAWGGETGRIRPVNEQYF
TRBJ2-7 NA NA TRBV11-2 TGTGCCAGCAGCTTAGAACTTTCCTACGAGCAGTACTTC CASSLELSYEQYF
TRBJ1-1 NA NA TRBV7-6 TGTGCCAGCAGCGAAAACCGGCGGAGTATGAACACTGAAGCTTTCTTT CASSENRRSMNTEAFF
TRBJ1-5 NA NA TRBV7-9 TGTGCCAGCAGCAAAGTCGGGGATGGGCCGAATCAGCCCCAGCATTTT CASSKVGDGPNQPQHF
TRBJ2-7 NA TRBD2 TRBV6-2/TRBV6-3 TGTGCCAGCAGCCGCGGGGGGGCCTACGAGCAGTACTTC CASSRGGAYEQYF
TRBJ1-6 NA TRBD1 TRBV5-8 TGTGCCAGCAGCTTACGACAGGGCTATAATTCACCCCTCCACTTT CASSLRQGYNSPLHF
TRBJ1-2 NA TRBD1 TRBV28 TGTGCCAGCAGTGACAGGGGGACTGGCTACACCTTC CASSDRGTGYTF